Reported below is one TCR beta chain. A few counts support this clonotype. No cognate antigen has been identified for it. No much larger clonotype is one base removed from it; base qualities were not supplied. Ficoll-Paque density gradient centrifugation was the method used to isolate PBMCs. Sequenced on an Illumina NovaSeq 6000. cDNA libraries for TCRalpha and TCRbeta were prepared by 5'RACE using constant-segment primers, with sample barcodes and unique molecular identifiers added. RNA was extracted from every sample with Trizol reagent. The libraries were amplified in two PCR steps, and the second step added a second sample barcode and Illumina TruSeq adapters. Sequencing of the libraries was done on an Illumina NovaSeq, producing 2 x 150 bp paired-end reads. Per the original workflow: Demultiplexing of reads and collapsing into UMI-guided consensus sequences were performed with migec v1.2.7. Using mixcr v2.1.11, UMI consensuses were aligned to TRA and TRB V and J templates and then assembled into clonotypes. A clonotype was counted as expanded or contracted only when both edgeR and NoisET called the clonotype significant, with the noise models trained on biological replicates. For edgeR calls, the thresholds were a false discovery rate-adjusted p below 0.01 and a log2 fold-change of 1. As an exploratory analysis of dynamics, max-normalized trajectories of the 1000 most abundant clonotypes were examined with PCA combined with hierarchical clustering. Each responding clone was given a CD4 or CD8 phenotype based on the CD4+ and CD8+ repertoires, which had been sequenced separately. TCRdb passed the public sequencing reads through fastp at Q25 and MiXCR, retaining productive beta sequences. Each CDR3 protein appears once, grouped with its most common genes and DNA. These V and J calls derive from TCRdb rather than the authors' analysis. A total of 300,000 to 350,000 distinct CDR3 sequences appear in this sample, less than 20% of them only once. The ten largest clones represent around 21% of the sample.

The source of the sample is a study of T-cell memory formation after mild COVID-19 (dated by TCRdb to the early 2020s). Describing the broader study: TCR sequence clusters from the two donors were found to be largely donor specific. The cohort comprised two young, previously healthy adult volunteers, one female and one male. In a couple of donors, T-cell clones that expanded and contracted after mild COVID-19 were tracked by sequencing TCRalpha and TCRbeta repertoires over time. Findings and caveats that apply to the study as a whole: The study included only a couple of mild cases, and larger cohorts that include severe cases with pre-infection samples were judged to be necessary. From day 15 to 85, contracting clones showed balanced CD4/CD8 phenotypes, whereas a second wave of clones that expanded from day 15 to 37 leaned towards CD4+. SARS-CoV-2 specificity was not confirmed for the second-wave clones peaking on day 37. Contracting CD4+ clones were found mainly in CM and EM memory subsets, while CD8+ clones were enriched in EMRA. Some responding clones were detected in pre-infection memory, which suggested that pre-existing cross-reactive memory T cells had joined the SARS-CoV-2 response.

Sequenced: PBMCs or a T cell subset sorted from them (not recorded which). This TCR derives from a man aged 18-30 years who had mild COVID-19 (a few samples of this study predate the infection). The sample titles of this study are shuffled in the database, so cell type and time point are left out; the donor was told from shared clones.

The CDR3 amino acid sequence is: CASSQLSGTGELFF. The bases read TGCGCCAGCAGCCAACTTAGTGGAACCGGGGAGCTGTTTTTT. The V and J genes are TRBV4-3 and TRBJ2-2, with the D segment identity uncertain. CDR1 and CDR2 are read off the germline V gene as LGHNA and YSLEER. V gives up 2 bases and J gives up 5 bases, and the segment between their germline ends measures 9 bases. The CDR3 runs 14 amino acids, cysteine and phenylalanine included. The kept DNA is CDR3 alone, 42 bases in frame from the first base.